This T cell receptor beta chain derives from a study of T-cell reconstitution after alpha-beta-depleted transplantation in children. V shed 6 bases and J 10 bases; nucleotides not matched to a gene: 17. The germline V gene has CDR1 SNHLY and CDR2 FYNNEI. The CDR3 totals 16 residues. This clonotype showed up just a few times. The authors prepared the TCRbeta library with unique molecular identifiers. In TCRdb, the PCR reads were re-called with MiXCR into one record per CDR3 protein. The sample holds hundreds of thousands of distinct CDR3 sequences, about 16% seen once. The gene calls are TRBV2 and TRBJ2-1, with 8 bases lining up with TRBD1. This TCR came from a male patient between 2 and 15 years old who had a stem cell transplant for acute lymphoblastic leukemia, so the T cells may come from the graft donor. The sequenced sample was PBMCs, mostly from graft donor cells, obtained 360 days after TCRalphabeta/CD19-depleted stem cell transplant. The CDR3 protein is CASSRSQDRVNSEQFF. The CDR3 DNA reads TGTGCCAGCAGCAGAAGCCAGGACAGGGTCAATTCGGAGCAGTTCTTC. Full variable domain (missing parts from reference TRBV2 and TRBJ2-1): EPEVTQTPSHQVTQMGQEVILRCVPISNHLYFYWYRQILGQKVEFLVSFYNNEISEKSEIFDDQFSVERPDGSNFTLKIRSTKLEDSAMYFCASSRSQDRVNSEQFFGPGTRLTVL.